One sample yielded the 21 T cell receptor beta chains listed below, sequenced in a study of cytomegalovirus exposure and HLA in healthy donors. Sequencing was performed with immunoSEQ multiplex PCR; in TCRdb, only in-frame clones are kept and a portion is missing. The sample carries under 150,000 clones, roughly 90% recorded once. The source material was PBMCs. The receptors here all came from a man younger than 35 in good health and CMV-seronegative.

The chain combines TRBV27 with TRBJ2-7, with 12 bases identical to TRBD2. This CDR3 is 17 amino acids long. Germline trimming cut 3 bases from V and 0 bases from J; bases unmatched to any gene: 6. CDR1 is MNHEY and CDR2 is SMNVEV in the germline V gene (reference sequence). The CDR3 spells CASSLTSGGLSSYEQYF. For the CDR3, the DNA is TGTGCCAGCAGTTTGACTAGCGGGGGCCTGAGCTCCTACGAGCAGTACTTC.

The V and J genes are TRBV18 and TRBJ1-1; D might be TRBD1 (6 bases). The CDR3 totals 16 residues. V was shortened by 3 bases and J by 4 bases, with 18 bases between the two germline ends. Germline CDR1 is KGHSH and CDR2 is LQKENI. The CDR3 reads CASSPLRGGESTEAFF. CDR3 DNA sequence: TGTGCCAGCTCACCGTTGAGGGGGGGCGAGTCCACTGAAGCTTTCTTT.

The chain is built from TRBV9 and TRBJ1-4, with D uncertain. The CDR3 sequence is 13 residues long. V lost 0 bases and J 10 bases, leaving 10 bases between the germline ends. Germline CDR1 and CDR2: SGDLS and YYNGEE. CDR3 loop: CASSVVLNGKLFF. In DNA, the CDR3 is TGTGCCAGCAGCGTAGTTTTAAACGGAAAACTGTTTTTT.

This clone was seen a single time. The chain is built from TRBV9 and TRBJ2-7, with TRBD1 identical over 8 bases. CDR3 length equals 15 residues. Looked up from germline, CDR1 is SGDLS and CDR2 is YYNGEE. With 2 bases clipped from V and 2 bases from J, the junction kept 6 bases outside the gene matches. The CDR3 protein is CASSVTGASPYEQYF. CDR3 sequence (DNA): TGTGCCAGCAGCGTGACAGGGGCGTCCCCCTACGAGCAGTACTTC.

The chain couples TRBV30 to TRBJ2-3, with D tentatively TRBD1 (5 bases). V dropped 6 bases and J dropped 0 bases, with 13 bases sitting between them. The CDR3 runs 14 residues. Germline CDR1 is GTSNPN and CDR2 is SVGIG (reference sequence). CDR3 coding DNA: TGTGCCTGTTCCCAGGGCACTAGCACAGATACGCAGTATTTT. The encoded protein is CACSQGTSTDTQYF. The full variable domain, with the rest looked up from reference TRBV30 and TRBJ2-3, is SQTIHQWPATLVQPVGSPLSLECTVEGTSNPNLYWYRQAAGRGLQLLFYSVGIGQISSEVPQNLSASRPQDRQFILSSKKLLLSDSGFYLCACSQGTSTDTQYFGPGTRLTVL.

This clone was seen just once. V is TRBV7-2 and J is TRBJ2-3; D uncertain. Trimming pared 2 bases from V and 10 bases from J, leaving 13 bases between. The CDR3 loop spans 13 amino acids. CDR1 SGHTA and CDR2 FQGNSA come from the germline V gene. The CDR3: CASSLNLEVSQYF. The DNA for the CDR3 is TGTGCCAGCAGCTTAAATTTAGAGGTTTCGCAGTATTTT.

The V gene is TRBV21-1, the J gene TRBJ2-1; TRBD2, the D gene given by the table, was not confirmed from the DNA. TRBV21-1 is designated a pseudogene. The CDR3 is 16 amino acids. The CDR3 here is CASSRLPGLGGWVEFF. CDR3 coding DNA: TGTGCCAGCAGCCGACTCCCGGGACTAGGAGGATGGGTCGAGTTCTTC.

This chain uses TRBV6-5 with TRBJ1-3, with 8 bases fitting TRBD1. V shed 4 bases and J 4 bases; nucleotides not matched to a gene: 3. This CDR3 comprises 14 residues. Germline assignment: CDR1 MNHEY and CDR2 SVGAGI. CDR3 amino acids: CASSSTGVGNTIYF. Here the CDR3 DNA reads TGTGCCAGCAGTTCGACAGGGGTCGGAAACACCATATATTTT.

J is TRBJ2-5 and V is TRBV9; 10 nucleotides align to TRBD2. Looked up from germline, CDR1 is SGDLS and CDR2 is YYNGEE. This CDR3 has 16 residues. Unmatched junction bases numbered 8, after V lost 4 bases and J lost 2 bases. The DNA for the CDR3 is TGTGCCAGCAGCCCCATAGCGGGAGGAGGTCAAGAGACCCAGTACTTC. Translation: CASSPIAGGGQETQYF.

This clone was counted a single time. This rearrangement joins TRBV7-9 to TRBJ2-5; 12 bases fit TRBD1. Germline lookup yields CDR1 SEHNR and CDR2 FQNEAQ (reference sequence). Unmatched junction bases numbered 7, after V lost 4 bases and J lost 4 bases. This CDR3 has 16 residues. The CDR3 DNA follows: TGTGCCAGCAGCTGGAACCGGGACAGGGGGCGAGAGACCCAGTACTTC. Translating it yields CASSWNRDRGRETQYF. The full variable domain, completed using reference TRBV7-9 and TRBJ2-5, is DTGVSQNPRHKITKRGQNVTFRCDPISEHNRLYWYRQTLGQGPEFLTYFQNEAQLEKSRLLSDRFSAERPKGSFSTLEIQRTEQGDSAMYLCASSWNRDRGRETQYFGPGTRLLVL.

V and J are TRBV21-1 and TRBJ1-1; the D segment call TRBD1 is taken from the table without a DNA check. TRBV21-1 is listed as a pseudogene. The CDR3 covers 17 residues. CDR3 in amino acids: CASSKTRTGVINTEAFF. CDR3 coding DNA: TGTGCCAGCAGCAAAACCCGGACAGGGGTCATTAACACTGAAGCTTTCTTT.

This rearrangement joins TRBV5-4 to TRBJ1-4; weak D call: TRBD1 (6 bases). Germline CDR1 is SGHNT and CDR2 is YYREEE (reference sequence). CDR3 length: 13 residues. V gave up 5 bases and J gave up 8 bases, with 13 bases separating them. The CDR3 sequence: CASRLQGEEKLFF. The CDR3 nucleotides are TGTGCCAGCAGGTTACAGGGTGAGGAAAAACTGTTTTTT.

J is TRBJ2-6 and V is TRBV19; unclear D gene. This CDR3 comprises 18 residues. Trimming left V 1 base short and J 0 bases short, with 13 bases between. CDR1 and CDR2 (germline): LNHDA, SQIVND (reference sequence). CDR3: CASSIVGRERSGANVLTF. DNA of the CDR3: TGTGCCAGTAGTATAGTGGGCAGAGAACGCTCTGGGGCCAACGTCCTGACTTTC.

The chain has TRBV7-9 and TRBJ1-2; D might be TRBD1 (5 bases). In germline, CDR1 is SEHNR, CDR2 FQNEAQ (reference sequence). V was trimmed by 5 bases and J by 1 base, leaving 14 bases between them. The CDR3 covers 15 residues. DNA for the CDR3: TGTGCCAGCAGCGCCGGGGGGAAAAGTAACTATGGCTACACCTTC. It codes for CASSAGGKSNYGYTF.

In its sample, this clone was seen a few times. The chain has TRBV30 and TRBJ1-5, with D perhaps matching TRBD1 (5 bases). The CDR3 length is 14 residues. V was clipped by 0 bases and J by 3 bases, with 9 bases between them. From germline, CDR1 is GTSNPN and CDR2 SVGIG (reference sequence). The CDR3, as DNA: TGTGCCTGGAGTGTCTTAGGGGCCAATCAGCCCCAGCATTTT. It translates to CAWSVLGANQPQHF.

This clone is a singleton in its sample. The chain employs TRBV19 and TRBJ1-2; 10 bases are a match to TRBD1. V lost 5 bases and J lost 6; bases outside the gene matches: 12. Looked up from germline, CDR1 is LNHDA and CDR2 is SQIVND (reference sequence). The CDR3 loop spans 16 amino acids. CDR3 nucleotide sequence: TGTGCCAGTAGTCCCCGGACCGGGACAGGGGTCGATGGCTACACCTTC. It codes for CASSPRTGTGVDGYTF. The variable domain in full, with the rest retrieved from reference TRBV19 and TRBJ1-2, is DGGITQSPKYLFRKEGQNVTLSCEQNLNHDAMYWYRQDPGQGLRLIYYSQIVNDFQKGDIAEGYSVSREKKESFPLTVTSAQKNPTAFYLCASSPRTGTGVDGYTFGSGTRLTVV.

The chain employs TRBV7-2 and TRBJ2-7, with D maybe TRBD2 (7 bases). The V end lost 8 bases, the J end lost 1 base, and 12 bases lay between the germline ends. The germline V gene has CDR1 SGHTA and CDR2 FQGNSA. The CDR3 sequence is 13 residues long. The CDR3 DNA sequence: TGTGCCAGCGGGGGGGGCGGATCCTACGAGCAGTACTTC. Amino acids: CASGGGGSYEQYF.

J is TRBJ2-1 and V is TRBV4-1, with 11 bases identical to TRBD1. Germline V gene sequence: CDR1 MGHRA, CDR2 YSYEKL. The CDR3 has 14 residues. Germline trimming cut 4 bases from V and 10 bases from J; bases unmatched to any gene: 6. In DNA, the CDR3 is TGCGCCAGCAGCCTAGGACAGGGGGCGGGGGAGCAGTTCTTC. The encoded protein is CASSLGQGAGEQFF.

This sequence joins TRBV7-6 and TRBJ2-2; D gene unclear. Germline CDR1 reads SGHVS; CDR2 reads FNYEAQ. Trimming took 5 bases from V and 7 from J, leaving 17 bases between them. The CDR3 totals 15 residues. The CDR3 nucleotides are TGTGCCAGCAGCCCTAACCCGAGTGGCGGCGGGGAGCTGTTTTTT. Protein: CASSPNPSGGGELFF.

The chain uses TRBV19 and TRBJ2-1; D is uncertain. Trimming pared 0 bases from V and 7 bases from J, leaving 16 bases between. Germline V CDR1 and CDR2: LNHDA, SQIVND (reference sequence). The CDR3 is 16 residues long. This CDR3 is CASSIDLRVIKNEQFF. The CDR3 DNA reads TGTGCCAGTAGTATAGACCTACGGGTAATCAAAAATGAGCAGTTCTTC.

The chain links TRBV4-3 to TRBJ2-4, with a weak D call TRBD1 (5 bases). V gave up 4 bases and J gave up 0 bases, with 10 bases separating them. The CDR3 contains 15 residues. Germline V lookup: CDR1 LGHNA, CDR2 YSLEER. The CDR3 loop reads CASSRLQVAKNIQYF. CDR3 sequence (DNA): TGCGCCAGCAGCCGCCTACAGGTAGCCAAAAACATTCAGTACTTC.